The sequence of this T cell receptor beta chain was determined in a study of blood T cell repertoires in COVID-19. Study-level information: The samples span acute and convalescent COVID-19 from the United States, Italy and Spain. The cDNA or gDNA used as material had been derived from T cells, B-cell-depleted T cells, or PBMCs.

Per the authors' pipeline: Scientists estimated how many nucleated cells there were by amplifying reference gene primers. The method was immunoSEQ multiplex PCR; TCRdb's version includes in-frame clones alone and lacks a portion of them. The V and J calls and the clone size are those of that table, but D and trimming were determined from the DNA. The sample gives roughly 140,000 clones, approximately 85% of which show up once; 1.8% is in the top ten. Germline V gene lookup returns CDR1 SGHVS and CDR2 FNYEAQ. Deletions cut 5 bases from V and 3 bases from J, with 16 bases between. CDR3 length: 15 residues.

This receptor was identified in a man in his 70s with acute or convalescent COVID-19. Sequenced input: peripheral blood. This sequence joins TRBV7-6 and TRBJ1-2; possible D gene TRBD1, 5 bases. The CDR3 region has the DNA TGTGCCAGCAGCCCTGACACAGGATCCTACTATGGCTACACCTTC. This gives the protein CASSPDTGSYYGYTF.